One sample yielded the 28 T cell receptor beta chains listed below, sequenced in a study of cytomegalovirus exposure and HLA in healthy donors (dated by TCRdb to about 2017). The library was obtained by the immunoSEQ multiplex PCR assay. A mixture of 60 forward primers for TCR Vbeta segments and 13 reverse primers for TCR Jbeta segments was used in the multiplex PCR. TCRdb holds this immuneACCESS table with in-frame rearrangements only. Some clones are missing; in checked studies, unresolved V genes explain under half, and the rest has no known cause. The table for this sample lists about 140,000 clones; roughly 9.4% of them were counted only once. 1.8% of the sample rests with the top ten. Sequenced input: PBMCs. The receptors derive from a male donor in good health and CMV-seronegative.

CDR3 nucleotide sequence: TGTGCCAGCAGCTTGAGTGAAGCGTATGGCTACACCTTC. It is translated as CASSLSEAYGYTF. J is TRBJ1-2 and V is TRBV7-9; no clear D gene. This CDR3 has 13 residues. The germline V gene has CDR1 SEHNR and CDR2 FQNEAQ (reference sequence). V shed 3 bases and J shed 5 bases, with 10 bases lying between them.

This chain's CDR3 is CASSLGRGQGYSGNTIYF. DNA of the CDR3: TGTGCCAGCAGTTTAGGCAGGGGCCAGGGGTACTCTGGAAACACCATATATTTT. This rearrangement joins TRBV28 to TRBJ1-3, with D tentatively TRBD1 (6 bases). With 2 bases removed from V and 0 bases from J, the gap between germline ends came to 17 bases. CDR1 and CDR2 from the germline V gene are MDHEN and SYDVKM. This CDR3 comprises 18 residues.

This chain links TRBV4-1 with TRBJ2-7, with 7 bases fitting TRBD2. The CDR3 is made up of 16 amino acids. The ends lost 1 base at V and 0 bases at J; junction bases unmatched: 6. Germline assignment: CDR1 MGHRA and CDR2 YSYEKL. The CDR3 DNA is TGCGCCAGCAGCCAAGTCCTCGGGGGGTACTCCTACGAGCAGTACTTC. Encoded protein: CASSQVLGGYSYEQYF.

Only a few counts were recorded for this clone. Compared with germline, one end of the junction differs, possibly owing to a read error. Written as DNA, the CDR3 is TGTGCTAGCAGCCCGGGGGGGGGCAATGAAAAACTGTTTTTT. Protein: CASSPGGGNEKLFF. The chain uses TRBV7-7 and TRBJ1-4, with a tentative D call TRBD1 (6 bases). This CDR3 has 14 amino acids. Germline assignment: CDR1 SSHAT and CDR2 FNYEAQ (reference sequence).

The chain recombines TRBV5-4 with TRBJ2-2; D gene uncertain. Trimming left V 4 bases short and J 6 bases short, with 7 bases between. The CDR3 has 12 residues. CDR1 SGHNT and CDR2 YYREEE come from the germline V gene (reference sequence). The CDR3 loop is CASSLFSGELFF. The DNA of the CDR3 is TGTGCCAGCAGCCTATTCTCCGGGGAGCTGTTTTTT.

The rearrangement links TRBV18 to TRBJ1-1, with D possibly matching TRBD1 (5 bases). Per the germline V gene, CDR1 is KGHSH and CDR2 is LQKENI. V gave up 2 bases and J gave up 0 bases, with 7 bases separating them. The CDR3 totals 14 residues. CDR3 in amino acids: CASSPSGLNTEAFF. CDR3 bases: TGTGCCAGCTCACCATCAGGGTTGAACACTGAAGCTTTCTTT.

This clone has more than one count but fewer than ten. The V call is TRBV5-4, the J call TRBJ2-5; 9 nucleotides agree with TRBD1. The assigned J gene may be wrong: the sequence end matches TRBJ2-7 better. The germline V gene encodes CDR1 SGHNT and CDR2 YYREEE (reference sequence). This CDR3 region has 16 residues. The DNA for the CDR3 is TGTGCCAGCAGCCTTCTTGGACAGGGGCGAAACTACGAGCAGTACTTC. It is translated as CASSLLGQGRNYEQYF.

There are a few counts of this clone. The V gene is TRBV27, the J gene TRBJ2-2; TRBD2 agrees at 12 bases. CDR1 and CDR2 from the germline V gene are MNHEY and SMNVEV (reference sequence). Trimming cost V 9 bases and J 7 bases; bases outside gene matches: 6. The CDR3 is made up of 14 amino acids. The CDR3 loop is CASRLAGAGGELFF. CDR3 bases: TGTGCCAGTAGACTAGCGGGAGCGGGCGGGGAGCTGTTTTTT.

CDR3 DNA sequence: TGCGCCAGCAGCCAAGAAGCCGGGACACTGAACACCGGGGAGCTGTTTTTT. This translates into CASSQEAGTLNTGELFF. The rearrangement uses TRBV4-3 and TRBJ2-2, with D perhaps matching TRBD1 (6 bases). V was clipped by 0 bases and J by 1 base, with 12 bases between them. CDR1 LGHNA and CDR2 YSLEER come from the germline V gene. The CDR3 runs to 17 residues.

This clone occurred a few times. The chain is built from TRBV7-9 and TRBJ1-1; 7 bases line up with TRBD1. The V gene's germline CDR1 is SEHNR and CDR2 FQNEAQ (reference sequence). V shed 4 bases and J 2 bases; nucleotides not matched to a gene: 10. The CDR3 is 16 amino acids. The CDR3 DNA reads TGTGCCAGCAGCTCGCTTCCCGGGACAGAAAACACTGAAGCTTTCTTT. Amino acids: CASSSLPGTENTEAFF.

V is TRBV19 and J is TRBJ2-2; the match to TRBD1 covers 8 bases. V lost 3 bases to trimming and J lost 4 bases; unmatched junction nucleotides: 1. The CDR3 is 14 amino acids. CDR1 is LNHDA, CDR2 SQIVND, per germline (reference sequence). The CDR3, as DNA: TGTGCCAGTAGTATTACAGGGGGCACCGGGGAGCTGTTTTTT. This codes for CASSITGGTGELFF.

This clone was counted only a few times. The chain carries TRBV9 and TRBJ2-5; tentatively, D is TRBD2 (6 bases). Between the trimmed V and J ends, which lost 3 bases and 2 bases, there was a span of 14 bases. The CDR3 covers 15 residues. Germline lookup yields CDR1 SGDLS and CDR2 YYNGEE. CDR3 coding DNA: TGTGCCAGCAGCGCCGGGACTTCAATTCAAGAGACCCAGTACTTC. This codes for CASSAGTSIQETQYF.

The rearrangement links TRBV28 to TRBJ2-3; D uncertain. The V gene's germline CDR1 is MDHEN and CDR2 SYDVKM. The CDR3 totals 12 residues. V was clipped by 3 bases and J by 5 bases, with 6 bases between them. The CDR3 DNA reads as TGTGCCAGCAGTTTTCTGTTAGATACGCAGTATTTT. Its translation: CASSFLLDTQYF. The full variable domain, its missing parts supplied by reference TRBV28 and TRBJ2-3, is DVKVTQSSRYLVKRTGEKVFLECVQDMDHENMFWYRQDPGLGLRLIYFSYDVKMKEKGDIPEGYSVSREKKERFSLILESASTNQTSMYLCASSFLLDTQYFGPGTRLTVL.

V gene TRBV30 combines with J gene TRBJ2-7; 7 bases match TRBD1. There are 15 residues in the CDR3. Per germline, CDR1 GTSNPN and CDR2 SVGIG (reference sequence). The trim removed 0 bases at V and 0 bases at J, leaving 5 bases unmatched. CDR3 nucleotide sequence: TGTGCCTGGAGTGTGGGGACAGCCAGCTCCTACGAGCAGTACTTC. Amino acids: CAWSVGTASSYEQYF.

In its sample, this clone was seen a few times. The J gene is TRBJ2-1, the V gene TRBV7-3; 14 bases are shared with TRBD2. The CDR3 runs to 15 residues. The V segment lost 3 bases and the J segment 7 bases; nucleotides outside the gene matches: 2. Germline assignment: CDR1 SGHTA and CDR2 FQGTGA. The CDR3, as DNA: TGTGCCAGCAGCTTCGGGACTAGCGGGAGAAATGAGCAGTTCTTC. It yields the protein CASSFGTSGRNEQFF.

This clone appeared a few times. V is TRBV10-3 and J is TRBJ2-7; a weak D match, TRBD2 (5 bases). Germline V gene data show CDR1 as ENHRY and CDR2 as SYGVKD. V lost 3 bases, J lost 2 bases, and 17 bases lay in between. This CDR3 contains 16 residues. CDR3 region: CAISEPRTPSPYEQYF. Here the CDR3 DNA reads TGTGCCATCAGTGAACCCAGGACTCCGAGCCCCTACGAGCAGTACTTC.

The gene calls are TRBV6-5 and TRBJ2-3, with D perhaps TRBD2 (6 bases). V was cut by 2 bases and J by 1 base, with 10 bases left in between. CDR1 is MNHEY, CDR2 SVGAGI, per germline. This CDR3 region has 15 residues. For the CDR3, the DNA is TGTGCCAGCAGTTACGCGGGGCGCGGCACAGATACGCAGTATTTT. Its translation: CASSYAGRGTDTQYF.

The chain uses TRBV4-3 and TRBJ2-1, with D tentatively TRBD2 (5 bases). V was pared by 0 bases and J by 1 base, with 10 bases between. This CDR3 comprises 16 residues. Germline-derived CDR1 and CDR2 are LGHNA and YSLEER. Here the CDR3 reads CASSQDGVGSYNEQFF. CDR3 DNA: TGCGCCAGCAGCCAAGACGGGGTCGGATCCTACAATGAGCAGTTCTTC.

This clone has a handful of counts. The chain combines TRBV2 with TRBJ1-1; D is unresolved. Trimming left V 11 bases short and J 5 bases short, with 15 bases between. The V gene's germline CDR1 is SNHLY and CDR2 FYNNEI. The CDR3 extends over 12 amino acids. CDR3 DNA: TGTGCCGGCGTTGGGGAGTGGACTGAAGCTTTCTTT. It translates to CAGVGEWTEAFF.

The chain recombines TRBV7-7 with TRBJ2-5; TRBD1 matches at 9 bases. CDR3 length: 14 amino acids. Germline V gene lookup returns CDR1 SSHAT and CDR2 FNYEAQ (reference sequence). J gave up 5 bases and V 5 bases, and 6 bases lay outside the gene matches. CDR3 in amino acids: CASSLQGARETQYF. The DNA for the CDR3 is TGTGCCAGCAGCCTACAGGGGGCTCGGGAGACCCAGTACTTC. Combining the CDR3 with reference TRBV7-7 and TRBJ2-5 gives the whole variable domain GAGVSQSPRYKVTKRGQDVTLRCDPISSHATLYWYQQALGQGPEFLTYFNYEAQPDKSGLPSDRFSAERPEGSISTLTIQRTEQRDSAMYRCASSLQGARETQYFGPGTRLLVL.

The chain carries TRBV7-9 and TRBJ1-1; D not certain. The CDR3 contains 13 residues. V was cut by 4 bases and J by 1 base, with 7 bases left in between. Germline lookup yields CDR1 SEHNR and CDR2 FQNEAQ (reference sequence). The CDR3 spells CASSSPWNTEAFF. The CDR3 region has the DNA TGTGCCAGCAGCTCCCCCTGGAACACTGAAGCTTTCTTT.

This clone was observed a handful of times. The V and J genes are TRBV7-2 and TRBJ1-5; tentative D call: TRBD1 (6 bases). Germline lookup yields CDR1 SGHTA and CDR2 FQGNSA. Trimming stripped 2 bases from V and 3 bases from J, with 11 bases between. This CDR3 region has 15 residues. In nucleotides, the CDR3 is TGTGCCAGCAGCTTAAAGACAGGTCTCAATCAGCCCCAGCATTTT. Translated, it gives CASSLKTGLNQPQHF. Full variable domain (rest looked up from reference TRBV7-2 and TRBJ1-5): GAGVSQSPSNKVTEKGKDVELRCDPISGHTALYWYRQSLGQGLEFLIYFQGNSAPDKSGLPSDRFSAERTGGSVSTLTIQRTQQEDSAVYLCASSLKTGLNQPQHFGDGTRLSIL.

The chain has TRBV28 and TRBJ2-1, with 9 positions matching TRBD1. The junction had 11 bases not matched to a gene; V was cut back by 6 bases and J by 5 bases. The CDR3 is made up of 16 amino acids. Per the germline V gene, CDR1 is MDHEN and CDR2 is SYDVKM. This chain's CDR3 is CASSRTGTGSHNEQFF. DNA of the CDR3: TGTGCCAGCAGCCGTACCGGGACAGGGAGCCACAATGAGCAGTTCTTC.

Turning to this clone: The junction does not match germline at one end; this may be a read error. V is TRBV7-7 and J is TRBJ2-5; TRBD1 matches 7 bases. This CDR3 is 14 amino acids long. Germline CDR1 reads SSHAT; CDR2 reads FNYEAQ (reference sequence). The DNA of the CDR3 is TGTGCTAGCAGCCTAGGGACAGCCCAAGAGACCCAGTACTTC. It translates to CASSLGTAQETQYF.

With regard to this clone: The sample holds other DNA sequences that translate to the same CDR3. The chain uses TRBV9 and TRBJ2-7; a possible D gene is TRBD1 (5 bases). Germline CDR1 reads SGDLS; CDR2 reads YYNGEE. The CDR3 consists of 15 residues. V was clipped by 0 bases and J by 0 bases, with 10 bases between them. The CDR3 coding sequence is TGTGCCAGCAGCGTAGGGCGTGACAGCTCCTACGAGCAGTACTTC. This translates into CASSVGRDSSYEQYF.

As concerns this clone: This specimen includes other DNA sequences encoding the same CDR3. The CDR3, as DNA: TGTGCCTGGAGTGTCGGGGGAGGGAATCAGCCCCAGCATTTT. Its protein is CAWSVGGGNQPQHF. The genes are TRBV30 and TRBJ1-5, with a possible D match to TRBD1 (5 bases). The ends were cut back, 0 bases at V and 4 bases at J, with 10 bases in the middle. This CDR3 comprises 14 residues. In germline, CDR1 is GTSNPN, CDR2 SVGIG (reference sequence).

This clone was seen only a few times. The DNA of the CDR3 is TGTGCCAGCGGCGGAACTGGAAACACCATATATTTT. Translated, it gives CASGGTGNTIYF. This chain connects TRBV6-5 to TRBJ1-3; D is unclear. The CDR3 sequence is 12 residues long. Germline values: CDR1 MNHEY, CDR2 SVGAGI. Trimming pared 8 bases from V and 2 bases from J, leaving 7 bases between.

In its sample, this clone was seen a few times. This chain joins TRBV15 and TRBJ1-1, with a tentative D call TRBD1 (5 bases). Germline lookup yields CDR1 LNHNV and CDR2 YYDKDF (reference sequence). V lost 5 bases and J lost 7, with 14 bases in between. The CDR3 is 13 amino acids. The CDR3 DNA reads TGTGCCACCAGCCAGGGTGTCCGAGATGAAGCTTTCTTT. Translating it yields CATSQGVRDEAFF.